The rows below give T cell receptor beta chains drawn from one sample of a study of blood T cell repertoires in COVID-19. Sequenced by immunoSEQ multiplex PCR; TCRdb stores in-frame clones only, minus some. The sample holds 100,000 to 150,000 clones, 85% seen once. Input material: peripheral blood. These receptors were collected from an elderly man with active or convalescent COVID-19. CDR3s include the opening cysteine and the closing phenylalanine or tryptophan. Fields, in order: clone size, V gene, D gene, J gene, CDR3 DNA, CDR3 protein. A D gene is named only where the DNA matches it firmly. A row's size may be missing; if present it is once, few, many or a size class.

clone_size: NA; v_call: TRBV5-1; d_call: TRBD1; j_call: TRBJ1-6; cdr3_nt: TGCGCCAGCAGCTTATCCCCAGGGGGCACTTCACCCCTCCACTTT; cdr3_aa: CASSLSPGGTSPLHF
clone_size: few; v_call: TRBV6-5; d_call: TRBD1; j_call: TRBJ1-3; cdr3_nt: TGTGCCAGCAGTTATTCGGACAGGGGAAACAGAAACACCATATATTTT; cdr3_aa: CASSYSDRGNRNTIYF
clone_size: NA; v_call: TRBV7-6; d_call: NA; j_call: TRBJ1-4; cdr3_nt: TGTGCCAGCAGCTTAGCAAGCGGGGGTCCTACTAATGAAAAACTGTTTTTT; cdr3_aa: CASSLASGGPTNEKLFF
clone_size: NA; v_call: TRBV9; d_call: NA; j_call: TRBJ2-7; cdr3_nt: TGTGCCAGCAGCGCTCCCTCGGCGGGGGAGCAGTACTTC; cdr3_aa: CASSAPSAGEQYF
clone_size: NA; v_call: TRBV7-9; d_call: NA; j_call: TRBJ1-3; cdr3_nt: TGTGCCAGCAGCTTAGATACGGGAGGAAACACCATATATTTT; cdr3_aa: CASSLDTGGNTIYF
clone_size: few; v_call: TRBV9; d_call: TRBD2; j_call: TRBJ2-7; cdr3_nt: TGTGCCAGCAGCGTAGGCGGGAGGGACGAGCAGTACTTC; cdr3_aa: CASSVGGRDEQYF
clone_size: NA; v_call: TRBV20-1; d_call: TRBD2; j_call: TRBJ2-5; cdr3_nt: TGCAGTGCTAGTCGACTAGCGGGAGGCACCTGGGAGACCCAGTACTTC; cdr3_aa: CSASRLAGGTWETQYF
clone_size: NA; v_call: TRBV30; d_call: NA; j_call: TRBJ2-4; cdr3_nt: TGTGCCTGGACCAGGATTTTAGCCAAAAACATTCAGTACTTC; cdr3_aa: CAWTRILAKNIQYF
clone_size: NA; v_call: TRBV15; d_call: TRBD2; j_call: TRBJ2-7; cdr3_nt: TGTGCCACCAGCAGAGATTTTAGCGGGAGTTGGACCTACGAGCAGTACTTC; cdr3_aa: CATSRDFSGSWTYEQYF
clone_size: NA; v_call: TRBV28; d_call: NA; j_call: TRBJ1-1; cdr3_nt: TGTGCCAGCACCCCACGGGGGACTGAAGCTTTCTTT; cdr3_aa: CASTPRGTEAFF
clone_size: once; v_call: TRBV21-1; d_call: NA; j_call: TRBJ1-1; cdr3_nt: TGTGCCAGCAGCAGTGGTCAGGGACAGGTAACTGAAGCTTTCTTT; cdr3_aa: CASSSGQGQVTEAFF
clone_size: NA; v_call: TRBV5-4; d_call: NA; j_call: TRBJ2-2; cdr3_nt: TGTGCCAGCAGCTCCCCCCTTATGACCGGGGAGCTGTTTTTT; cdr3_aa: CASSSPLMTGELFF
clone_size: few; v_call: TRBV27; d_call: TRBD2; j_call: TRBJ2-7; cdr3_nt: TGTGCCAGCAGTTCCCAGCGGGACTCCTACGAGCAGTACTTC; cdr3_aa: CASSSQRDSYEQYF